This entry concerns a single T cell receptor (beta chain). As yet, its antigen is unknown. This entry belongs to a study of cytomegalovirus exposure and HLA in healthy donors. Measured with immunoSEQ multiplex PCR; TCRdb has only the in-frame clones, and not every one. The data show 110,000 or so clones, less than 90% seen once. Study-wide results and caveats: Subsequent analysis revealed that first-cohort TCR clusters tended to co-occur in the roughly 120 validation repertoires.

This clonotype was obtained from a man between 18 and 35 years old in good health and CMV-seropositive. The sample consisted of PBMCs.

This CDR3 reads CASSSNRGGSYNSPLHF. The CDR3 DNA is TGTGCCAGCAGCTCCAACCGTGGAGGATCCTATAATTCACCCCTCCACTTT. The chain uses TRBV5-4 and TRBJ1-6; no definite D call. This CDR3 is built from 17 residues. Looked up from germline, CDR1 is SGHNT and CDR2 is YYREEE (reference sequence). The V and J ends lost 3 bases and 1 base respectively, with 14 bases between them.